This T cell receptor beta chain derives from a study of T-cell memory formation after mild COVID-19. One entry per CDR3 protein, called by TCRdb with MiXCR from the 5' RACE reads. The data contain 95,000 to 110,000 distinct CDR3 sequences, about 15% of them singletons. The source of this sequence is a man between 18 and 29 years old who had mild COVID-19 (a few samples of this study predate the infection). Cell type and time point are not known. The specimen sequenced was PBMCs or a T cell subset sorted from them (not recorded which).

CDR3 sequence: CSVRRDMADTQYF. The CDR3 DNA sequence: TGCAGCGTTCGGCGGGACATGGCAGATACGCAGTATTTT. This chain links TRBV29-1 with TRBJ2-3, with D perhaps TRBD1 or TRBD2 (6 bases each). Trimming removed 5 bases from V and 4 bases from J, with 13 bases in between. There are 13 residues in the CDR3. Per germline, CDR1 SQVTM and CDR2 ANQGSEA.